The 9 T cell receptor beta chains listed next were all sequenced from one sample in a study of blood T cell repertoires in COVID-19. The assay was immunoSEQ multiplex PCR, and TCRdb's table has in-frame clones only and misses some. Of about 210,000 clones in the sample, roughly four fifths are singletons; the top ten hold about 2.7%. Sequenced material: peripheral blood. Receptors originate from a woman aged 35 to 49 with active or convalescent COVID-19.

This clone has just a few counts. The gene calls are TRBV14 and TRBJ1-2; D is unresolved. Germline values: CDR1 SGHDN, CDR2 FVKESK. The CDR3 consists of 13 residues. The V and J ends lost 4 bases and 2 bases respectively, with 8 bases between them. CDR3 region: CASSPDWNYGYTF. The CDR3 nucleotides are TGTGCCAGCAGCCCCGACTGGAACTATGGCTACACCTTC. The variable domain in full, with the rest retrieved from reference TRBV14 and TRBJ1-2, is EAGVTQFPSHSVIEKGQTVTLRCDPISGHDNLYWYRRVMGKEIKFLLHFVKESKQDESGMPNNRFLAERTGGTYSTLKVQPAELEDSGVYFCASSPDWNYGYTFGSGTRLTVV.

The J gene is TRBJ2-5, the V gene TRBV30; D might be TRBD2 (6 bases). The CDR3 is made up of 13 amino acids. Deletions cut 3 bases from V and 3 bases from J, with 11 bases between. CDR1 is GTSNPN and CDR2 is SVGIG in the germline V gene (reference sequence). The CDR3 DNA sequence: TGTGCCTGGAGGAGACTAGATGAAGAGACCCAGTACTTC. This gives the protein CAWRRLDEETQYF.

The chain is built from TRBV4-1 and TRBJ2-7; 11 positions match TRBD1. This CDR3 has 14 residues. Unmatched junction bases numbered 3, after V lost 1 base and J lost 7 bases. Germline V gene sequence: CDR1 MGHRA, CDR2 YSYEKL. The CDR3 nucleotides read TGCGCCAGCAGCCAAGGGACAGGGGGCTGGGAGCAGTACTTC. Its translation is CASSQGTGGWEQYF.

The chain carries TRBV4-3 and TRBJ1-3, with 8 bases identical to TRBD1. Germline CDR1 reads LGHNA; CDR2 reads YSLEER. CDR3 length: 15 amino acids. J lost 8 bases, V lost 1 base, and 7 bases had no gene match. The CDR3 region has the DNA TGCGCCAGCAGCCAAGTGAGGACAGGGCTTTACACCATATATTTT. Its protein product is CASSQVRTGLYTIYF.

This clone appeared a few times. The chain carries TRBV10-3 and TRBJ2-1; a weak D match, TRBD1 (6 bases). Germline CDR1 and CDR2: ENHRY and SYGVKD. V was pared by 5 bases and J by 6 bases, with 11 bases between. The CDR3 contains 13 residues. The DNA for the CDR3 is TGTGCCATCAGTTTCGGACAGCCCAATGAGCAGTTCTTC. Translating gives CAISFGQPNEQFF.

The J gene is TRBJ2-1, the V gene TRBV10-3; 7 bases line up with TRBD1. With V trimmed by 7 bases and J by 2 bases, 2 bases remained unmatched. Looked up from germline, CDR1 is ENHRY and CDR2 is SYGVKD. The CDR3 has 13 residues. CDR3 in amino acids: CAIKGATYNEQFF. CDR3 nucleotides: TGTGCCATCAAGGGGGCAACCTACAATGAGCAGTTCTTC.

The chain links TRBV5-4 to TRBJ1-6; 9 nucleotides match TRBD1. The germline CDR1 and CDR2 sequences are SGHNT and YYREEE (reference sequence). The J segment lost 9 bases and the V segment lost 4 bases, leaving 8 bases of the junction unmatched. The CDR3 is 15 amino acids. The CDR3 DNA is TGTGCCAGCAGCGTGGGGACAGGGATGATTTCACCCCTCCACTTT. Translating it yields CASSVGTGMISPLHF. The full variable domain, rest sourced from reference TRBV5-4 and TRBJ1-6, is ETGVTQSPTHLIKTRGQQVTLRCSSQSGHNTVSWYQQALGQGPQFIFQYYREEENGRGNFPPRFSGLQFPNYSSELNVNALELDDSALYLCASSVGTGMISPLHFGNGTRLTVT.

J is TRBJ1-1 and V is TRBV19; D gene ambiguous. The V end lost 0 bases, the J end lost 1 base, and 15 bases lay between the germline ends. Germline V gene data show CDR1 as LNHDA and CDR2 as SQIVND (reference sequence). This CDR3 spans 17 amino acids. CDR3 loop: CASSIDPPPRRNTEAFF. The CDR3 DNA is TGTGCCAGTAGTATAGATCCTCCCCCCAGGCGGAACACTGAAGCTTTCTTT.

The DNA of the CDR3 is TGTGCCAGCAGCCGGGACAGGGGGGTGGACGAGCAGTACTTC. This gives the protein CASSRDRGVDEQYF. V usage is TRBV6-5 and J usage is TRBJ2-7, with 11 positions matching TRBD1. The V segment lost 6 bases and the J segment 5 bases; nucleotides outside the gene matches: 6. This CDR3 is built from 14 residues. Germline assignment: CDR1 MNHEY and CDR2 SVGAGI.